Following are 30 T cell receptor beta chains from one sample sequenced in a study of T cell repertoires in cytomegalovirus infection. In TCRdb, the reads were re-called with MiXCR into one record per CDR3 protein. The repertoire includes about 740,000 distinct CDR3 sequences, less than 40% of them detected once, and roughly 2.9% sits in the top ten. The sequencing input was PBMCs. These receptors originate from a human donor in good health (CMV status not recorded). Some clones in this sample may be carry-over from other donors' samples.

This rearrangement joins TRBV7-4 to TRBJ2-7; D unclear. Germline V gene sequence: CDR1 SGHVT, CDR2 SQSDAQ. The CDR3 is 16 residues long. V lost 5 bases, J lost 3 bases, and 20 bases lay in between. The DNA for the CDR3 is TGTGCCAGCAGCGCCTTGATAAAGATGGGCGGCTACGAGCAGTACTTC. Its protein product is CASSALIKMGGYEQYF.

Note on this clonotype: An end of the junction differs from the germline gene, which may be a read error. The chain uses TRBV10-2 and TRBJ1-2; 7 bases align to TRBD1. The germline CDR1 and CDR2 sequences are WSHSY and SAAADI. CDR3 length: 11 amino acids. CDR3 coding DNA: TGCGCCAGCGGGGACAGTTATGGCTCCACCTTC. This gives the protein CASGDSYGSTF.

This clonotype showed up just a few times. The V gene is TRBV20-1, the J gene TRBJ1-2; 10 bases match TRBD1. The CDR3 extends over 14 amino acids. Germline-derived CDR1 and CDR2 are DFQATT and SNEGSKA (reference sequence). J gave up 6 bases and V 3 bases, and 7 bases lay outside the gene matches. The CDR3 DNA is TGCAGTGCTAGGGCCGACAGGGGGCTTCATGGCTACACCTTC. Protein product: CSARADRGLHGYTF.

The chain has TRBV28 and TRBJ1-2, with 8 positions matching TRBD1. Germline CDR1 and CDR2: MDHEN and SYDVKM. V lost 4 bases, J lost 7 bases, and 8 bases stayed unmatched. The CDR3 consists of 14 residues. The CDR3 sequence is CASSSWEQGVGYTF. In DNA form, the CDR3 reads TGTGCCAGCAGTTCTTGGGAACAGGGGGTTGGCTACACCTTC.

This chain connects TRBV6-1 to TRBJ2-7, with D possibly called TRBD1 or TRBD2 (5 bases each). The CDR3 totals 13 residues. Deletions cut 6 bases from V and 3 bases from J, with 12 bases between. Germline V gene sequence: CDR1 MNHNS, CDR2 SASEGT. The CDR3 DNA reads as TGTGCCAGCAGACGGGACGGAATCTACGAGCAGTACTTC. Translating gives CASRRDGIYEQYF.

The CDR3 sequence is CSVTPGTKNYEQYF. CDR3 DNA: TGCAGCGTTACCCCCGGGACCAAAAACTACGAGCAGTACTTC. The chain uses TRBV29-1 and TRBJ2-7, with D perhaps assigned TRBD1 or TRBD2 (5 bases each). V gave up 5 bases and J gave up 3 bases, with 17 bases separating them. This CDR3 region has 14 residues. Germline V gene sequence: CDR1 SQVTM, CDR2 ANQGSEA.

This clonotype was counted once. The chain couples TRBV7-9 to TRBJ2-7; TRBD2 is a possible D gene (6 bases). V was trimmed by 1 base and J by 6 bases, leaving 13 bases between them. Germline-derived CDR1 and CDR2 are SEHNR and FQNEAQ (reference sequence). The CDR3 runs to 14 residues. The CDR3 spells CASSLEGLPFEQYF. In DNA, the CDR3 is TGTGCCAGCAGCTTAGAAGGACTACCCTTCGAGCAGTACTTC. The full variable domain, its missing parts supplied by reference TRBV7-9 and TRBJ2-7, is DTGVSQNPRHKITKRGQNVTFRCDPISEHNRLYWYRQTLGQGPEFLTYFQNEAQLEKSRLLSDRFSAERPKGSFSTLEIQRTEQGDSAMYLCASSLEGLPFEQYFGPGTRLTVT.

The rearrangement joins TRBV12-5 to TRBJ2-1, with 11 bases matching TRBD2. Per germline, CDR1 LGHNT and CDR2 FRNRAP. This CDR3 region has 15 residues. The trim removed 5 bases at V and 3 bases at J, leaving 3 bases unmatched. CDR3 protein: CASGPGLAGYNEQFF. In nucleotides, the CDR3 is TGTGCTAGTGGTCCAGGACTAGCGGGCTACAATGAGCAGTTCTTC. The variable domain in full, completed from reference TRBV12-5 and TRBJ2-1, reads DARVTQTPRHKVTEMGQEVTMRCQPILGHNTVFWYRQTMMQGLELLAYFRNRAPLDDSGMPKDRFSAEMPDATLATLKIQPSEPRDSAVYFCASGPGLAGYNEQFFGPGTRLTVL.

The V gene is TRBV29-1, the J gene TRBJ2-7, with 9 bases aligning to TRBD2. This CDR3 has 15 residues. V was clipped by 2 bases and J by 1 base; unmatched bases: 6. Germline lookup yields CDR1 SQVTM and CDR2 ANQGSEA. Here the CDR3 reads CSVESTTSGSYEQYF. DNA for the CDR3: TGCAGCGTTGAAAGTACGACTAGCGGATCCTACGAGCAGTACTTC.

Worth noting for this clonotype: A much larger clone lies one base from this, so it may be a read error. The chain couples TRBV7-2 to TRBJ1-1; D is ambiguous. Deletions cut 5 bases from V and 4 bases from J, with 17 bases between. This CDR3 comprises 15 residues. In germline, CDR1 is SGHTA, CDR2 FQGNSA. CDR3 region: CASSVVGSSGTEAFF. CDR3 coding DNA: TGTGCCAGCAGCGTAGTGGGGTCCAGTGGCACTGAAGCTTTCTTT.

The chain is built from TRBV27 and TRBJ1-2; D remains unclear. The germline V and J ends were trimmed by 2 bases and 6 bases, with 10 bases remaining between them. The CDR3 is made up of 13 amino acids. Germline V gene sequence: CDR1 MNHEY, CDR2 SMNVEV (reference sequence). The CDR3 is CASSLNPGHGYTF. CDR3 DNA sequence: TGTGCCAGCAGTTTAAACCCAGGACATGGCTACACCTTC.

There are many counts of this clonotype. The genes are TRBV6-1 and TRBJ2-2, with D tentatively TRBD2 (6 bases). The CDR3 runs 16 residues. Trimming shortened V by 5 bases and J by 7 bases, and 20 bases separated the two germline ends. CDR1 is MNHNS, CDR2 SASEGT, per germline. The CDR3 sequence: CASSLGSGVVGGELFF. The CDR3 DNA reads as TGTGCCAGCAGTTTAGGTTCGGGGGTCGTCGGCGGGGAGCTGTTTTTT.

This clonotype was observed a single time. The junction shows a germline mismatch at one end, possibly a read error. The rearrangement uses TRBV6-1 and TRBJ1-1, with 9 bases aligning to TRBD1. This CDR3 spans 17 amino acids. Germline CDR1 and CDR2: MNHNS and SASEGT. CDR3 coding DNA: TGTGCCAGCAGTGAAAGGGGACAGGGCCATTTGGACACTGAAGCTTTGTTT. This codes for CASSERGQGHLDTEALF.

This clonotype was seen only a few times. CDR3 loop: CASSPNFQETQYF. For the CDR3, the DNA is TGTGCCAGCAGCCCAAACTTTCAAGAGACCCAGTACTTC. The V and J genes are TRBV7-6 and TRBJ2-5; D call uncertain. Germline lookup yields CDR1 SGHVS and CDR2 FNYEAQ. The CDR3 runs 13 residues. V lost 5 bases and J lost 2, with 9 bases in between.

In this sample, this clonotype turned up many times. V and J are TRBV7-9 and TRBJ2-5; 11 bases are shared with TRBD2. Germline CDR1 SEHNR, CDR2 FQNEAQ (reference sequence). The trim removed 4 bases at V and 3 bases at J, leaving 13 bases unmatched. This CDR3 has 18 amino acids. CDR3 region: CASSWTASGRSPKETQYF. Here the CDR3 DNA reads TGTGCCAGCAGCTGGACGGCTAGCGGGAGGAGCCCCAAAGAGACCCAGTACTTC.

This chain connects TRBV27 to TRBJ2-3; D is possibly TRBD1 (5 bases). The germline CDR1 and CDR2 sequences are MNHEY and SMNVEV (reference sequence). V lost 7 bases and J lost 4, with 27 bases in between. This CDR3 contains 18 residues. CDR3 amino acids: CASNIQGATPVRADTQYF. The CDR3 DNA reads as TGTGCCAGCAATATACAAGGGGCTACCCCGGTCCGGGCAGATACGCAGTATTTT.

Written as DNA, the CDR3 is TGTGCCTGGTCGTCGGGCGGCTATGGCTACACCTTC. This sequence encodes CAWSSGGYGYTF. The chain joins TRBV30 to TRBJ1-2; D is unresolved. The CDR3 loop spans 12 amino acids. Germline-derived CDR1 and CDR2 are GTSNPN and SVGIG (reference sequence). Trimming cost V 5 bases and J 4 bases, with 11 bases left between them.

This chain joins TRBV27 and TRBJ2-1; 8 bases match TRBD2. V shed 4 bases and J 12 bases; nucleotides not matched to a gene: 11. This CDR3 has 14 amino acids. Per germline, CDR1 MNHEY and CDR2 SMNVEV (reference sequence). The CDR3 DNA follows: TGTGCCAGCAGTTCCCCCGGGCTCGCGGGAGGGCAGTTCTTC. It is translated as CASSSPGLAGGQFF.

CDR3 bases: TGTGCCAGCAGTGCAGATAAAGGCTACACCTTC. Translating gives CASSADKGYTF. The chain combines TRBV2 with TRBJ1-2; no reliable D call. The length of the CDR3 is 11 residues. The V and J ends lost 4 bases and 8 bases respectively, with 8 bases between them. Germline V gene data show CDR1 as SNHLY and CDR2 as FYNNEI.

The sample holds one count of this clonotype. This chain uses TRBV9 with TRBJ2-3; D is possibly TRBD1 (5 bases). Trimming cost V 0 bases and J 2 bases, with 7 bases left between them. CDR1 and CDR2 from the germline V gene are SGDLS and YYNGEE. The CDR3 length is 14 residues. This chain's CDR3 is CASSVGQNTDTQYF. The CDR3 DNA is TGTGCCAGCAGCGTAGGACAGAACACAGATACGCAGTATTTT.

V usage is TRBV25-1 and J usage is TRBJ1-3; 7 positions match TRBD1. This CDR3 is built from 15 residues. CDR1 MGHDK and CDR2 SYGVNS come from the germline V gene. V shed 6 bases, J shed 0 bases, and the junction held 5 bases outside the gene matches. Written as DNA, the CDR3 is TGTGCCAGCAGCCATCCAGGGGGCTCTGGAAACACCATATATTTT. Residues: CASSHPGGSGNTIYF.

Here the CDR3 DNA reads TGTGCCACCAGCAGACCTCTGGCTAGATATCCCGGGGAGCTGTTTTTT. This codes for CATSRPLARYPGELFF. The chain couples TRBV15 to TRBJ2-2; D gene uncertain. This CDR3 contains 16 residues. Trimming stripped 2 bases from V and 6 bases from J, with 16 bases between. Germline V gene data show CDR1 as LNHNV and CDR2 as YYDKDF (reference sequence).

The V and J genes are TRBV7-8 and TRBJ2-3; no definite D call. Germline values: CDR1 SGHVS, CDR2 FQNEAQ. V was trimmed by 5 bases and J by 0 bases, leaving 15 bases between them. There are 16 residues in the CDR3. In DNA, the CDR3 is TGTGCCAGCAGCGCCTTCAAGGGTACTAGCACAGATACGCAGTATTTT. Encoded protein: CASSAFKGTSTDTQYF.

To note about this clonotype: Likely a read error: the CDR3 ends without its conserved phenylalanine or tryptophan. The chain uses TRBV19 and TRBJ2-7; D not certain. This CDR3 is 13 amino acids long. Trimming removed 3 bases at V and 3 bases at J, with 9 bases between. Germline V gene sequence: CDR1 LNHDA, CDR2 SQIVND (reference sequence). CDR3 DNA sequence: TGTGCCAGTAGTATTTCCGACGGCTACGAGCAGTACTTA. Protein product: CASSISDGYEQYL.

A word on this clonotype: A much bigger clone sits one base away, suggesting this may be a read error. The V gene is TRBV4-1, the J gene TRBJ2-1, with unresolved D. Germline CDR1 and CDR2: MGHRA and YSYEKL. The CDR3 is 14 residues long. The CDR3 DNA reads as TGCTCCAGCAGCCAAGTCGGCTCCTACAATGAGCAGTTCTTC. It specifies CSSSQVGSYNEQFF.

This chain joins TRBV20-1 and TRBJ1-6; weak D call: TRBD1 (6 bases). The germline V gene encodes CDR1 DFQATT and CDR2 SNEGSKA (reference sequence). This CDR3 is built from 14 residues. V dropped 8 bases and J dropped 7 bases, with 18 bases sitting between them. The CDR3 spells CSSQSGTKNSPLHF. CDR3 coding DNA: TGCAGTTCCCAGAGCGGGACAAAGAATTCACCCCTCCACTTT.

The chain is built from TRBV11-2 and TRBJ1-1, with D possibly matching TRBD1 (5 bases). The CDR3 loop spans 14 amino acids. Germline assignment: CDR1 SGHAT and CDR2 FQNNGV. The germline V and J ends were trimmed by 5 bases and 6 bases, with 16 bases remaining between them. The CDR3 protein is CASSPPQGFPEAFF. CDR3 DNA sequence: TGTGCCAGCAGCCCCCCCCAGGGTTTCCCTGAAGCTTTCTTT.

The J gene is TRBJ1-3, the V gene TRBV14; D unclear. CDR1 is SGHDN and CDR2 is FVKESK in the germline V gene. CDR3 length: 15 amino acids. Trimming removed 0 bases from V and 4 bases from J, with 10 bases in between. For the CDR3, the DNA is TGTGCCAGCAGCCAAGAAACCGGGTACGGAAACACCATATATTTT. It encodes CASSQETGYGNTIYF. Drawing the rest from reference TRBV14 and TRBJ1-3, the complete variable domain is EAGVTQFPSHSVIEKGQTVTLRCDPISGHDNLYWYRRVMGKEIKFLLHFVKESKQDESGMPNNRFLAERTGGTYSTLKVQPAELEDSGVYFCASSQETGYGNTIYFGEGSWLTVV.

This clonotype was counted a single time. The chain combines TRBV10-3 with TRBJ2-2; possible D gene TRBD1, 5 bases. Germline V gene lookup returns CDR1 ENHRY and CDR2 SYGVKD. The V gene lost 7 bases and the J gene lost 0 bases, with 9 bases spanning the gap. This CDR3 comprises 14 residues. The CDR3 is CAITGRANTGELFF. CDR3 sequence (DNA): TGTGCCATCACAGGGCGCGCGAACACCGGGGAGCTGTTTTTT.

This clonotype has at least ten counts. V gene TRBV28 combines with J gene TRBJ2-3, with 8 nucleotides matching TRBD1. Germline V lookup: CDR1 MDHEN, CDR2 SYDVKM. The CDR3 is 15 residues long. J lost 1 base, V lost 4 bases, and 4 bases had no gene match. CDR3 amino acids: CASSSLTGGTDTQYF. CDR3 DNA: TGTGCCAGCAGTTCCTTGACAGGGGGCACAGATACGCAGTATTTT.